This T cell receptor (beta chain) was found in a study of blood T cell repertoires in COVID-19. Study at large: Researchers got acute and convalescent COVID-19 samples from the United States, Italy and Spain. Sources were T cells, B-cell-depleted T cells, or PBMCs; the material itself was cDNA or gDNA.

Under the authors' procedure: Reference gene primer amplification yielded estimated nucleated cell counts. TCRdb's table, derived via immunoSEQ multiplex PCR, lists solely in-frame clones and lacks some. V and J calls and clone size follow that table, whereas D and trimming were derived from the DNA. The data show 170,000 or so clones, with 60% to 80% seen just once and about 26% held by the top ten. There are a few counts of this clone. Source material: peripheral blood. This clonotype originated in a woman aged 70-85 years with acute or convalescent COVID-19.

CDR3 region: CASSPVTGANVLTF. In DNA form, the CDR3 reads TGTGCCAGTTCCCCAGTAACTGGGGCCAACGTCCTGACTTTC. The V gene is TRBV7-7, the J gene TRBJ2-6; no clear D. V dropped 9 bases and J dropped 2 bases, with 11 bases sitting between them. The CDR3 consists of 14 residues. Germline assignment: CDR1 SSHAT and CDR2 FNYEAQ (reference sequence).